This TCR beta chain stems from a study of OX40 agonist ivuxolimab in advanced cancers. Overall study context: Patients' therapy was ivuxolimab, an antibody that acts as an agonist of OX40 (CD134).

General observations from the study: More expanded clones were found, on average, in CD8+ than in CD4+ T cells.

This CDR3 is 17 amino acids long. The junction had 11 bases not matched to a gene; V was cut back by 2 bases and J by 4 bases. Germline V gives CDR1 MDHEN, CDR2 SYDVKM. This clone was observed once. What it recognizes is unknown. Enrollment shut out patients with autoimmune disease history or systemic immunosuppression. Sampling times: baseline, cycle 4 day 1, cycle 7 day 1. Profiled with immunoSEQ multiplex PCR; TCRdb holds only in-frame clones, not every one. The profile shows tens of thousands of clones, roughly 84% of them singletons. The source is an adult with an advanced solid tumor such as melanoma, head and neck, liver or kidney cancer. The rearrangement joins TRBV28 to TRBJ1-2; 9 nucleotides match TRBD1. The sequencing used CD4+ or CD8+ T cells sorted from blood, collected in a trial of the OX40 agonist ivuxolimab. The CDR3 sequence is CASSLVGTGNFPYGYTF. The CDR3 DNA is TGTGCCAGCAGTTTAGTCGGGACAGGGAACTTCCCCTATGGCTACACCTTC.